Below, 11 T cell receptor beta chains from the same sample are listed, as sequenced in a study of blood T cell repertoires in COVID-19. Here immunoSEQ multiplex PCR was the method, and the copy in TCRdb shows in-frame clones only, minus some. This table has tens of thousands of clones, just over 85% appearing once. Sequencing input: peripheral blood. These receptors came from a man aged 45-65 years with acute or convalescent COVID-19.

The genes are TRBV7-8 and TRBJ1-1, with 7 bases identical to TRBD1. The CDR3 loop spans 13 amino acids. Germline values: CDR1 SGHVS, CDR2 FQNEAQ. The V segment lost 2 bases and the J segment 6 bases; nucleotides outside the gene matches: 3. The CDR3 sequence: CASSLYQGAEAFF. CDR3 DNA: TGTGCCAGCAGCTTATACCAGGGGGCTGAAGCTTTCTTT.

The chain is built from TRBV10-3 and TRBJ1-5; TRBD1 agrees at 10 bases. The CDR3 is 15 amino acids. CDR1 and CDR2 (germline): ENHRY, SYGVKD. Trimming took 8 bases from V and 3 from J; bases not matched to a gene: 7. CDR3 amino acids: CAIDSGQGDNQPQHF. The CDR3 DNA is TGTGCCATCGACTCAGGACAGGGGGACAATCAGCCCCAGCATTTT.

The chain links TRBV7-6 to TRBJ1-6; 8 nucleotides agree with TRBD1. V lost 1 base, J lost 10 bases, and 6 bases stayed unmatched. This CDR3 is built from 15 residues. From germline, CDR1 is SGHVS and CDR2 FNYEAQ. CDR3: CASSLDHRGNSPLHF. The CDR3 DNA is TGTGCCAGCAGCTTAGATCACAGGGGGAACTCACCCCTCCACTTT.

The gene calls are TRBV6-5 and TRBJ1-1, with TRBD1 matching over 7 bases. The CDR3 loop spans 15 amino acids. Trimming at V came to 6 bases and at J to 3 bases, leaving 10 bases not matched to a gene. The germline V gene has CDR1 MNHEY and CDR2 SVGAGI. The DNA of the CDR3 is TGTGCCAGCAGGCTTAGGGGGCGAGGGGACACTGAAGCTTTCTTT. This sequence encodes CASRLRGRGDTEAFF.

J is TRBJ1-1 and V is TRBV28; 11 bases line up with TRBD1. With V trimmed by 5 bases and J by 2 bases, 13 bases remained unmatched. Germline CDR1 MDHEN, CDR2 SYDVKM. CDR3 length equals 18 residues. The CDR3 region is CASSPWTGGWGDNTEAFF. In nucleotides, the CDR3 is TGTGCCAGCAGTCCCTGGACAGGGGGCTGGGGGGATAACACTGAAGCTTTCTTT.

This chain links TRBV30 with TRBJ2-1; 7 bases are shared with TRBD1. V shed 6 bases and J 0 bases; nucleotides not matched to a gene: 5. The germline V gene has CDR1 GTSNPN and CDR2 SVGIG (reference sequence). The CDR3 runs 14 residues. The CDR3 reads CACYRQGSYNEQFF. CDR3 nucleotides: TGTGCCTGCTACCGACAGGGCTCCTACAATGAGCAGTTCTTC.

V usage is TRBV7-9 and J usage is TRBJ2-2, with 7 bases fitting TRBD1. V trimming: 6 bases; J trimming: 5 bases; junction bases outside the gene matches: 3. CDR1 SEHNR and CDR2 FQNEAQ come from the germline V gene (reference sequence). This CDR3 contains 13 residues. The CDR3 loop is CASSNRGTGELFF. The CDR3 nucleotides read TGTGCCAGCAGTAACAGGGGAACCGGGGAGCTGTTTTTT. Drawing the rest from reference TRBV7-9 and TRBJ2-2, the complete variable domain is DTGVSQNPRHKITKRGQNVTFRCDPISEHNRLYWYRQTLGQGPEFLTYFQNEAQLEKSRLLSDRFSAERPKGSFSTLEIQRTEQGDSAMYLCASSNRGTGELFFGEGSRLTVL.

The chain has TRBV5-3 and TRBJ2-5; 8 bases line up with TRBD1. TRBV5-3 is an open reading frame, and its role is uncertain. The CDR3 runs 14 residues. V dropped 0 bases and J dropped 5; count of bases not matched to a gene: 3. The CDR3 sequence is CARSLGRGHETQYF. Here the CDR3 DNA reads TGTGCCAGAAGCTTGGGCAGGGGGCACGAGACCCAGTACTTC.

The chain couples TRBV2 to TRBJ1-1; D ambiguous. The V gene lost 1 base and the J gene lost 1 base, with 4 bases spanning the gap. CDR1 and CDR2 (germline): SNHLY, FYNNEI. The length of the CDR3 is 13 residues. CDR3 sequence (DNA): TGTGCCAGCAGTGAAGAACAGAACACTGAAGCTTTCTTT. It encodes CASSEEQNTEAFF.

The CDR3 DNA reads TGTGCCAGCAGTTACTCGACAGGCTACTATGGCTACACCTTC. It codes for CASSYSTGYYGYTF. The chain carries TRBV6-5 and TRBJ1-2; the D gene is possibly TRBD1 (6 bases). Germline CDR1 is MNHEY and CDR2 is SVGAGI. The germline V and J ends were trimmed by 0 bases and 3 bases, with 8 bases remaining between them. The CDR3 runs 14 residues.

The V and J genes are TRBV11-2 and TRBJ2-1; D ambiguous. The V gene lost 4 bases and the J gene lost 8 bases, with 12 bases spanning the gap. This CDR3 spans 13 amino acids. CDR1 is SGHAT, CDR2 FQNNGV, per germline. The CDR3 sequence: CASSSLNSDEQFF. The CDR3 DNA follows: TGTGCCAGCAGCTCCTTAAACTCGGATGAGCAGTTCTTC.